Here is one TCR beta chain with its context. This sample stems from a study of identical twins. TCRdb recomputed calls from the 5' RACE reads with MiXCR, one row per CDR3 protein. The table includes a few hundred thousand distinct CDR3 sequences, roughly 8.7% detected once. Trimming shortened V by 11 bases and J by 5 bases, and 15 bases separated the two germline ends. The CDR3 contains 12 residues. Germline V gives CDR1 ENHRY, CDR2 SYGVKD. This sample also belongs to another study, concerning yellow fever vaccine responses in identical twins.

The sequencing sample was made of CD8+ T cells sorted from blood. This chain links TRBV10-3 with TRBJ1-1; no clear D. The receptor comes from a woman between 18 and 29 years old in good health. CDR3 nucleotides: TGTGCCGTACACAGCGTCGAGACTGAAGCTTTCTTT. The encoded protein is CAVHSVETEAFF.